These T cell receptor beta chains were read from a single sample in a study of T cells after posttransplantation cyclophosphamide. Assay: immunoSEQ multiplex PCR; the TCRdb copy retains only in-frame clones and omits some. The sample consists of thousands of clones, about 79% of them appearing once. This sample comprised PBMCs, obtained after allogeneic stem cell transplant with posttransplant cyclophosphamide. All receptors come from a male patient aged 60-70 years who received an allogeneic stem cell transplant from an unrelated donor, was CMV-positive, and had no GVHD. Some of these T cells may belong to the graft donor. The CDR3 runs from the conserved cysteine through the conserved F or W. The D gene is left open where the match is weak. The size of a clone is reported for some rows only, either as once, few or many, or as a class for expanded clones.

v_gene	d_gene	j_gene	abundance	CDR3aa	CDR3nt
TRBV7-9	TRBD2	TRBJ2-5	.	CASSLGGGVETQYF	TGTGCCAGCAGCTTGGGCGGGGGGGTGGAGACCCAGTACTTC
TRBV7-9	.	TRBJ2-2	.	CASSATSVAGELFF	TGTGCCAGCAGCGCGACAAGTGTGGCCGGGGAGCTGTTTTTT
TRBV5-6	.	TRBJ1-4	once	CASSLGGVSANLKLFF	TGTGCCAGCAGCTTAGGAGGTGTAAGCGCAAACTTAAAACTGTTTTTT
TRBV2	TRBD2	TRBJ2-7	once	CASSERTSGTGDEQYF	TGTGCCAGCAGTGAGAGGACTAGCGGCACCGGGGACGAGCAGTACTTC
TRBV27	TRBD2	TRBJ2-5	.	CASSQSVGTSGRSGETQYF	TGTGCCAGCAGTCAAAGTGTAGGGACTAGCGGGAGGTCGGGAGAGACCCAGTACTTC
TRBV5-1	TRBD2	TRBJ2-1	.	CASSLPGLAIYNEQFF	TGCGCCAGCAGCTTGCCGGGACTAGCAATTTACAATGAGCAGTTCTTC
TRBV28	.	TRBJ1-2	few	CASTQESYGYTF	TGTGCCAGCACTCAGGAAAGCTATGGCTACACCTTC
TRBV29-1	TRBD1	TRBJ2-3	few	CSVAGERRPGQGMADTQYF	TGCAGCGTTGCGGGCGAGAGAAGACCGGGACAGGGTATGGCAGATACGCAGTATTTT
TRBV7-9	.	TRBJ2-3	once	CASSGVGGPGPTDTQYF	TGTGCCAGCAGCGGAGTGGGGGGGCCAGGGCCCACAGATACGCAGTATTTT
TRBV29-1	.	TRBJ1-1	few	CSVEEWRNTEAFF	TGCAGCGTTGAAGAGTGGAGGAACACTGAAGCTTTCTTT
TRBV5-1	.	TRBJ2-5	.	CASSLEASQETQYF	TGCGCCAGCAGCTTAGAAGCGTCCCAAGAGACCCAGTACTTC
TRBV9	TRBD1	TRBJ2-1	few	CASSGQGNSYNEQFF	TGTGCCAGCAGCGGACAGGGGAACTCCTACAATGAGCAGTTCTTC
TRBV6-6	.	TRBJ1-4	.	CATKHRENNEKLFF	TGTGCCACCAAACACAGGGAGAACAATGAAAAACTGTTTTTT
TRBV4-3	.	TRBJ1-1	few	CASSQSPGHNTEAFF	TGCGCCAGCAGCCAATCCCCGGGACACAACACTGAAGCTTTCTTT
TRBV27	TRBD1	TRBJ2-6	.	CASSTTPGQGLSGANVLTF	TGTGCCAGCAGTACGACACCGGGACAGGGCCTCTCTGGGGCCAACGTCCTGACTTTC
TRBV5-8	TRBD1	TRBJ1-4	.	CASTGGLNEKLFF	TGTGCCAGCACAGGGGGCCTTAATGAAAAACTGTTTTTT
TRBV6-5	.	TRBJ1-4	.	CATKHRENNEKLFF	TGTGCCACCAAACACAGGGAGAACAATGAAAAACTGTTTTTT
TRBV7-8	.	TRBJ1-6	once	CASSFNREALHF	TGTGCCAGCAGCTTTAACAGGGAAGCCCTCCACTTT
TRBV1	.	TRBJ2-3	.	CTSSLPRRLSSTDTQYF	TGCACCAGCAGCCTCCCGAGGCGACTCTCTAGCACAGATACGCAGTATTTT
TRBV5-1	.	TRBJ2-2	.	CASSSAGYTGELFF	TGCGCCAGCAGCTCCGCGGGATACACCGGGGAGCTGTTTTTT
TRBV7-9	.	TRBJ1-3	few	CASSSGGTGNTIYF	TGTGCCAGCAGCTCGGGGGGAACTGGAAACACCATATATTTT
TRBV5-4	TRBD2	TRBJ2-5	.	CASSSGSRQETQYF	TGTGCCAGCAGTAGCGGGAGTAGGCAAGAGACCCAGTACTTC
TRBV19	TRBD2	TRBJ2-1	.	CASSPAGVRRSNEQFF	TGTGCCAGTAGTCCAGCGGGAGTAAGGAGAAGCAATGAGCAGTTCTTC
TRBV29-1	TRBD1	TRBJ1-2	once	CSVLGQGLNGYTF	TGCAGCGTCTTAGGACAGGGGTTGAATGGATACACCTTC
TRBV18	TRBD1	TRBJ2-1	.	CASSPDRGRLNEQFF	TGTGCCAGCTCACCAGACAGGGGCCGCCTCAATGAGCAGTTCTTC
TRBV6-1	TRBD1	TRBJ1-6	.	CASSQDRGLSPLHF	TGTGCCAGCAGCCAGGACAGGGGCCTTTCACCCCTCCACTTT
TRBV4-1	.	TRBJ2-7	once	CASRGGGPEQYF	TGCGCCAGCAGAGGTGGAGGGCCCGAGCAGTACTTC
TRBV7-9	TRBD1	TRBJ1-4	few	CASSLSSGTGDEKLFF	TGTGCCAGCAGCTTAAGTTCGGGGACAGGGGATGAAAAACTGTTTTTT
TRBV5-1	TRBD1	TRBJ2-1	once	CASSIVTGGTYNEQFF	TGCGCCAGCAGCATAGTGACAGGGGGTACCTACAATGAGCAGTTCTTC
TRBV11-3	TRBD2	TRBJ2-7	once	CASSLREWDEQYF	TGTGCCAGCAGCTTGCGGGAGTGGGACGAGCAGTACTTC
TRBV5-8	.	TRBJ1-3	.	CASSPWGSHTIYF	TGTGCCAGCAGCCCCTGGGGCAGTCACACCATATATTTT
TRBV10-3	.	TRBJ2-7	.	CAISESESYEQYF	TGTGCCATCAGTGAGTCCGAGAGCTACGAGCAGTACTTC
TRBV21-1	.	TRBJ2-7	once	CASSKAEMDRYISYEQYF	TGTGCCAGCAGCAAAGCCGAAATGGACAGATATATCTCCTACGAGCAGTACTTC
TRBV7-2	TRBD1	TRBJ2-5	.	CASSTGQQETQYF	TGTGCCAGCAGCACGGGACAGCAAGAGACCCAGTACTTC
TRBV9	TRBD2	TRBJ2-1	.	CASSVVGAGAYNEQFF	TGTGCCAGCAGCGTAGTAGGAGCGGGGGCTTACAATGAGCAGTTCTTC
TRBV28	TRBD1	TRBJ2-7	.	CASSLPVPTGPLEQYF	TGTGCCAGCAGCCTCCCTGTACCGACAGGGCCCCTCGAGCAGTACTTC
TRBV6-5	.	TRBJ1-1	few	CATKRKPGTEAFF	TGTGCCACTAAACGTAAACCGGGGACTGAAGCTTTCTTT
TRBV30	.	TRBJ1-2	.	CAWSVKGQLYGYTF	TGTGCCTGGAGTGTAAAGGGGCAGCTCTATGGCTACACCTTC
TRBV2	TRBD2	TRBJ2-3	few	CASRGLTSGSPVGDTQYF	TGTGCCAGCAGGGGCCTCACTAGCGGGAGTCCCGTGGGGGATACGCAGTATTTT
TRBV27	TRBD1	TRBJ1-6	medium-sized	CASSHTGTGTYNSPLHF	TGTGCCAGCAGCCATACCGGGACAGGGACCTATAATTCACCCCTCCACTTT
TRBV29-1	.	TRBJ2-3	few	CSFVGVGDTQYF	TGCAGCTTCGTCGGGGTTGGAGATACGCAGTATTTT
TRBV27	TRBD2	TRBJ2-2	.	CASSLNWLAGVSGELFF	TGTGCCAGCAGTTTAAATTGGCTAGCGGGAGTCTCCGGGGAGCTGTTTTTT
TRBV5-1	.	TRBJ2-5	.	CASSPGAVQGQETQYF	TGCGCCAGCAGCCCAGGCGCGGTCCAGGGCCAAGAGACCCAGTACTTC
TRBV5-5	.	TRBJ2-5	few	CASTIEPGPGETQYF	TGTGCCAGCACGATAGAGCCCGGGCCAGGGGAGACCCAGTACTTC
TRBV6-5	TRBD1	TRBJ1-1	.	CASRRTGGMNTEAFF	TGTGCCAGCAGACGTACAGGGGGAATGAACACTGAAGCTTTCTTT
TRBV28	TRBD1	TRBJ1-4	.	CASRTGVEEKLFF	TGTGCCAGCAGGACAGGGGTAGAAGAAAAACTGTTTTTT
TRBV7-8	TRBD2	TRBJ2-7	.	CASSLVQRGSYEQYF	TGTGCCAGCAGCTTAGTGCAGCGGGGGTCCTACGAGCAGTACTTC
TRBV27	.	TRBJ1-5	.	CASGRKDNKNQPQHF	TGTGCCAGCGGGCGTAAGGACAACAAGAATCAGCCCCAGCATTTT
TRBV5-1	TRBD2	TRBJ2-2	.	CASSLTREGTGELFF	TGCGCCAGCAGCTTGACGCGGGAGGGAACCGGGGAGCTGTTTTTT
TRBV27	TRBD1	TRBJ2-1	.	CASSSQGVEQFF	TGTGCCAGCAGTTCCCAGGGGGTTGAGCAGTTCTTC
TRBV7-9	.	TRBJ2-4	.	CASKRGTTSGKNIQYF	TGTGCCAGCAAAAGGGGGACAACCTCCGGGAAAAACATTCAGTACTTC
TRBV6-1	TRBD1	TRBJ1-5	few	CAIRGSNQPQHF	TGTGCCATCAGGGGGAGTAATCAGCCCCAGCATTTT
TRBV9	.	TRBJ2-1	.	CASTFIRTTDNEQFF	TGTGCCAGCACCTTTATACGGACTACTGACAATGAGCAGTTCTTC
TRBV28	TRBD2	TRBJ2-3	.	CASSPRTSADTQYF	TGTGCCAGCAGCCCAAGGACTAGCGCAGATACGCAGTATTTT